Detailed here is one T cell receptor beta chain. This clonotype has at least ten counts. Its antigen is currently not known. No base quality information exists; no much larger clone differs at one position. TCR beta CDR3 regions were amplified from RNA transcripts. The first round of RT-PCR for the TCR CDR3 was performed with the HTBI primer set and the Qiagen OneStep RT-PCR kit. Libraries were constructed in a second round of multiplex PCR, after which size selection and purification were carried out. Paired-end sequencing of the libraries was performed with 100 bp reads on an Illumina HiSeq2000. The study's own analysis went as follows. SOAPnuke was used to process the raw data, with reads discarded if the reads contained adapters or uncalled bases, had a mean Phred below 15, or lacked an exact constant-primer or identifier match. High-quality paired reads were merged with COPE v1.2.5, and unique nucleotide sequences were defined as clonotypes. MiTCR v1.1 was used to align the clonotypes against IMGT TRBV, TRBD and TRBJ reference segments. The analysis included only V-J combinations with a frequency above 0.0001, which together covered 98% to 99.2% of the repertoires. A TCS score was defined as the ratio between F50 (clonal expansion) and ExV (chaos), using BLOSUM62-based TCRdist between CDR3 peptides within each V-J. Welch's t-statistics and random forest reduced fewer than 550 V-J features to 13, which were used in a naive Bayes classifier (R e1071). TCRdb reworked the public reads: Q25 trimming with fastp, MiXCR clone assembly, productive beta chains retained. Identical CDR3 proteins give one entry, which carries the most common genes and DNA. The V and J calls here are based on TCRdb, not the publication. The sample contains a few hundred thousand distinct CDR3 sequences, roughly 46% of them found a single time. The top ten clones comprise nearly 8.5% of the sample.

The sample comes from a study of T cells in Graves' hyperthyroidism and ophthalmopathy (dated by TCRdb to between 2018 and 2020). For the wider study: TCR V-J signatures able to tell the groups apart were searched for in a discovery cohort of 100 patients, of whom more than 40 had Graves' ophthalmopathy and about 60 had stable Graves' hyperthyroidism. An independent validation cohort of about 19 hyperthyroidism patients and approximately 16 patients who later progressed to ophthalmopathy tested prospective prediction of ophthalmopathy. The 100 or so discovery patients were divided at random into training and test sets in a 7:3 ratio. In about 6 Graves' hyperthyroidism patients, the study also compared T-cell repertoires from thyroid tissue with T-cell repertoires from blood. Following sampling, methimazole starting at 30 mg daily was given to hyperthyroidism patients, and high-dose intravenous methylprednisolone was given to ophthalmopathy patients. According to the paper, TCR Vbeta CDR3 sequencing was carried out on more than 120 peripheral blood samples, which came from over 40 ophthalmopathy, fewer than 80 hyperthyroidism and about 17 progressor patients. The paper as a whole reports these results and caveats: Most expanded thyroid clonotypes (frequency above 0.001) were also detected in blood, suggesting blood repertoires may reflect thyroid immune responses. No statistical method was used to set the sample size in advance, and investigators knew the group allocation. A 13 V-J signature model separated ophthalmopathy from stable hyperthyroidism, with around 91% sensitivity and roughly 84% specificity in cross-validation and 80%/75% in testing. In validation, the model predicted progression to ophthalmopathy with over 60% sensitivity and over 72% specificity, a median of around 6.6 months before onset.

A patient counted as having stable Graves' hyperthyroidism if no progression to ophthalmopathy occurred over 18 months of follow-up. Hyperthyroidism patients were newly diagnosed, with disease duration under 2 months, and aged 18 to 65 years. The study excluded patients with uncontrolled infections, other autoimmune diseases, pregnancy or lactation. Diagnoses relied on clinical symptoms, serum thyroxine and TRAb, thyroid ultrasound and orbital computed tomography. Trizol reagent was used to extract total RNA, and RNA quality was then checked on an Agilent 2100 Bioanalyzer. At the junction V is shortened by 4 bases and J by 6 bases, with 12 bases in between. Reading from cysteine to phenylalanine, the CDR3 counts 13 amino acids. Of the read, only the CDR3 DNA is kept; its 39 bases are in frame from base 1. Taken from the germline V gene, the CDR1 and CDR2 loops are SNHLY and FYNNEI.

The specimen sequenced was peripheral blood or thyroid tissue (not recorded which). Recombination linked TRBV2 to TRBJ1-2, with an unclear D gene assignment. The clonotype comes from a woman aged 18-29 years with Graves' hyperthyroidism. Donor details come from another sample of the same person, matched by shared clones. The CDR3 reads as follows: CASSAGDPDGYTF. The bases are TGTGCCAGCAGTGCGGGCGATCCGGATGGCTACACCTTC.